These 16 T cell receptor beta chains originate from one sample sequenced in a study of neurological immune-mediated disorders (dated by TCRdb to between 2018 and 2021). What the time point label conveys for this sample: technical triplicate 2. Receptor amplification or capture employed 5' RACE. Sequenced on an Illumina HiSeq 2500. The raw public reads went through TCRdb reprocessing: fastp at Q25, MiXCR clone calling, in-frame beta chains kept. Each entry merges the rows of one CDR3 protein and shows their most common DNA and genes. The sample table lists more than 30,000 distinct CDR3 sequences, roughly 14% of them with a count of one. The top ten clonotypes cover roughly 5.6% of the sample. The sequencing sample was made of CD4+ T cells from blood. These receptors all stem from a female donor with HTLV-1-associated myelopathy (HAM/TSP).

This chain uses TRBV20-1 with TRBJ2-1; D might be TRBD1 or TRBD2, each matching 5 bases. This CDR3 is 14 amino acids long. Germline values: CDR1 DFQATT, CDR2 SNEGSKA (reference sequence). Trimming took 0 bases from V and 6 from J, leaving 12 bases between them. CDR3 DNA sequence: TGCAGTGCTAGAGAGACGGGACCCCGCAATGAGCAGTTCTTC. This sequence encodes CSARETGPRNEQFF.

This clonotype showed up many times. The gene calls are TRBV5-1 and TRBJ2-1; D unresolved. V lost 4 bases and J 9 bases, leaving 14 bases between the germline ends. The germline gives CDR1 SGHRS, CDR2 YFSETQ. CDR3 length: 13 amino acids. The CDR3 DNA reads as TGCGCCAGCAGCCGCCCGACCCAGCCTGAGCAGTTCTTC. Encoded protein: CASSRPTQPEQFF.

This clonotype has at least ten counts. This rearrangement joins TRBV5-5 to TRBJ2-1; TRBD2 might be the D (6 bases). Deletions cut 2 bases from V and 8 bases from J, with 20 bases between. The CDR3 length is 16 residues. The V gene's germline CDR1 is SGHKS and CDR2 YYEKEE (reference sequence). The CDR3 sequence is CASSFSPWGVWDEQFF. In DNA form, the CDR3 reads TGTGCCAGCAGCTTCTCCCCGTGGGGGGTTTGGGATGAGCAGTTCTTC.

This clonotype was detected many times. The chain recombines TRBV28 with TRBJ2-7; D remains unclear. CDR1 and CDR2 (germline): MDHEN, SYDVKM. The V gene lost 6 bases and the J gene lost 7 bases, with 10 bases spanning the gap. CDR3 size: 11 residues. CDR3 nucleotides: TGTGCCAGCAGGGTTTTGGAGGAGCAGTACTTC. Translating it yields CASRVLEEQYF. Drawing the rest from reference TRBV28 and TRBJ2-7, the complete variable domain is DVKVTQSSRYLVKRTGEKVFLECVQDMDHENMFWYRQDPGLGLRLIYFSYDVKMKEKGDIPEGYSVSREKKERFSLILESASTNQTSMYLCASRVLEEQYFGPGTRLTVT.

This clonotype was detected ten times or more. The chain has TRBV5-6 and TRBJ2-7, with 7 bases matching TRBD1. The CDR3 length is 18 residues. The V gene's germline CDR1 is SGHDT and CDR2 YYEEEE. J lost 0 bases, V lost 3 bases, and 15 bases had no gene match. The CDR3 is CASSYPTGPRSSSYEQYF. The DNA for the CDR3 is TGTGCCAGCAGCTACCCGACAGGGCCTAGGTCATCCTCCTACGAGCAGTACTTC.

V is TRBV5-5 and J is TRBJ2-1; 8 nucleotides line up with TRBD1. From germline, CDR1 is SGHKS and CDR2 YYEKEE (reference sequence). V was pared by 4 bases and J by 8 bases, with 5 bases of the junction left unmatched. CDR3 length: 13 amino acids. The CDR3 loop reads CASSHQGADEQFF. CDR3 in DNA: TGTGCCAGCAGCCATCAGGGGGCAGATGAGCAGTTCTTC.

To note about this clonotype: A read error is possible here, since a much larger clone lies one base away. The V and J genes are TRBV18 and TRBJ1-6; D is uncertain. Per germline, CDR1 KGHSH and CDR2 LQKENI. V lost 2 bases, J lost 10 bases, and 18 bases lay in between. This CDR3 comprises 16 residues. The DNA for the CDR3 is TGTGCCAGCTCACCAAACAAAAATCTAGCGGACTCACCCCTCCACTTT. It is translated as CASSPNKNLADSPLHF.

This clonotype showed up many times. The chain links TRBV3-1 to TRBJ1-3; D is ambiguous. CDR1 and CDR2 from the germline V gene are LGHDT and YNNKEL (reference sequence). Trimming removed 1 base from V and 0 bases from J, with 13 bases in between. The CDR3 extends over 17 amino acids. The CDR3 DNA sequence: TGTGCCAGCAGCCAAGGATTCGACGGCAACTCTGGAAACACCATATATTTT. Protein product: CASSQGFDGNSGNTIYF.

This clonotype was picked up many times. V is TRBV5-1 and J is TRBJ1-1, with 9 bases that match TRBD1. This CDR3 has 16 residues. Trimming removed 2 bases from V and 3 bases from J; junction bases left unmatched: 8. Germline CDR1 reads SGHRS; CDR2 reads YFSETQ. The CDR3 sequence is CASSFGDRVRDTEAFF. In DNA form, the CDR3 reads TGCGCCAGCAGCTTTGGGGACAGGGTAAGAGACACTGAAGCTTTCTTT.

This clonotype was recorded many times. The genes are TRBV5-1 and TRBJ2-3; TRBD2 matches at 12 bases. The CDR3 is 20 amino acids. V gave up 0 bases and J gave up 6 bases; unmatched junction bases: 17. The germline gives CDR1 SGHRS, CDR2 YFSETQ. The CDR3 reads CASSLDPLAGGLASPDTQYF. DNA of the CDR3: TGCGCCAGCAGCTTGGATCCTCTAGCGGGGGGGCTCGCGTCACCGGATACGCAGTATTTT.

This clonotype rates as medium-sized. This chain connects TRBV4-2 to TRBJ2-3; 8 bases map to TRBD1. Germline CDR1 LGHNA, CDR2 YNFKEQ. J was trimmed by 1 base and V by 0 bases; bases with no gene match: 9. The CDR3 length is 18 residues. The CDR3, as DNA: TGTGCCAGCAGCCAAGAAAGCCTTAGGGGACAGGGCACAGATACGCAGTATTTT. Translation gives CASSQESLRGQGTDTQYF.

This clonotype was detected ten times or more. V is TRBV29-1 and J is TRBJ2-7, with D maybe TRBD1 (7 bases). Trimming stripped 7 bases from V and 5 bases from J, with 18 bases between. The CDR3 is 13 residues long. Germline-derived CDR1 and CDR2 are SQVTM and ANQGSEA. CDR3 sequence (DNA): TGCAGCGGGGGGGACAGCAGCCGGAACGAGCAGTACTTC. Translated, it gives CSGGDSSRNEQYF.

This clonotype was counted at least ten times. The CDR3 DNA reads TGTGCCAGCAGCTTCGTAGGGGATGAGCAGTTCTTC. Protein sequence: CASSFVGDEQFF. The V call is TRBV7-2, the J call TRBJ2-1; tentatively, D is TRBD1 (5 bases). This CDR3 region has 12 residues. CDR1 is SGHTA and CDR2 is FQGNSA in the germline V gene. V was pared by 3 bases and J by 8 bases, with 8 bases between.

This clonotype appeared many times. The gene calls are TRBV5-1 and TRBJ2-2; unclear D gene. This CDR3 has 14 residues. Trimming shortened V by 4 bases and J by 1 base, and 8 bases separated the two germline ends. CDR1 and CDR2 (germline): SGHRS, YFSETQ. CDR3 sequence: CASSRVENTGELFF. CDR3 coding DNA: TGCGCCAGCAGCCGCGTGGAGAACACCGGGGAGCTGTTTTTT.

The chain couples TRBV5-1 to TRBJ2-5; 10 bases are a match to TRBD2. With 0 bases clipped from V and 2 bases from J, the junction kept 13 bases outside the gene matches. Germline values: CDR1 SGHRS, CDR2 YFSETQ. This CDR3 spans 19 amino acids. CDR3 in amino acids: CASSLATSGRTSGQETQYF. As DNA, the CDR3 is TGCGCCAGCAGCTTGGCAACTAGCGGTAGGACTAGCGGACAAGAGACCCAGTACTTC.

This clonotype was seen at least ten times. The chain employs TRBV21-1 and TRBJ1-1; the table's D call, TRBD1, was not checked against the DNA. TRBV21-1 is deemed a pseudogene. The CDR3 runs 13 residues. CDR3: CASSKDRATEAFF. Written as DNA, the CDR3 is TGTGCCAGCAGCAAAGACAGGGCCACTGAAGCTTTCTTT.